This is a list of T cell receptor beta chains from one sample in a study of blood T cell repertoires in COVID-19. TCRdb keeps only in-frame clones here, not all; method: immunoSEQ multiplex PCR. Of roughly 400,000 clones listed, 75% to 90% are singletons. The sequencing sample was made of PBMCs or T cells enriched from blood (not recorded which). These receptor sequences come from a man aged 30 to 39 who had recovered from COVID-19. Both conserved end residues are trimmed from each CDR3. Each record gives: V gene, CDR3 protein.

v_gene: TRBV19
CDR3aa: ASSPDRAGANVLT

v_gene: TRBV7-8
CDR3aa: ASSPPGGDTQY

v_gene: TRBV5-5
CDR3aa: ASSPGTYNEQF

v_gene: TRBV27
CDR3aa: AASRVLNEKLF

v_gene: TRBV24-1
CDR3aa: ATSDSGTDYEQY

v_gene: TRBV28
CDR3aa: ASSLDRGHEKLF

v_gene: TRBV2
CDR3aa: ASSVQGAKYGYT

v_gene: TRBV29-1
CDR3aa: STPSQAYNEQF

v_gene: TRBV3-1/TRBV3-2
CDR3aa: ASSQGPFSGNTIY

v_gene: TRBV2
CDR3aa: ASRRDLNTGELF

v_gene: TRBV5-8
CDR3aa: ASSNFYEQY

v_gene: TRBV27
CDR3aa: ASSWQNRGNTEAF

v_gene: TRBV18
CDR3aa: ASSSNDPGFRVAGELF

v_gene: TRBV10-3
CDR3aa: AIRGGLTSTDTQY

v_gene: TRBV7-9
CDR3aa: ASSSRDRNTEAF

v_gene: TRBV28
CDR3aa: ASTGGNQPQH

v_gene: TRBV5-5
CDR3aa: ASSLVSSGNTIY

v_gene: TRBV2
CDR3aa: ASSEDRGQAF

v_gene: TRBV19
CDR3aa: ASSRREMGNEQF

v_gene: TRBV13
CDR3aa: ASSLRGKDTEAF

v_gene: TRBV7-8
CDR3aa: ASSSGLAGLVADTQY

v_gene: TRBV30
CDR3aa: AWTPLSLETQY

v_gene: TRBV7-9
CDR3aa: ASSLTGDEANYGYT

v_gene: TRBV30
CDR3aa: AWIPPPEGGNQPQH

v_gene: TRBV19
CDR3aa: ASRSGRGNQPQH

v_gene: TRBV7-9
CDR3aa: ASSPPGTSTNNEQF

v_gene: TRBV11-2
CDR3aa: ASSTQTGVQETQY

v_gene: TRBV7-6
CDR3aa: ASSPRQGAYEQY

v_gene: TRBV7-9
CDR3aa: ASSPTGGWAKNIQY

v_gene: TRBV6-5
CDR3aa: ASTRAEGLYEQY

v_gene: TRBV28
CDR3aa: ASSLIPGGGEAF

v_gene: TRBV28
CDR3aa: ASSYSGRTDTQY

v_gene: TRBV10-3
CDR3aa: AISDTGANTEAF

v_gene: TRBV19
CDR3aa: ASISGEMNSPLH

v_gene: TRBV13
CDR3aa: ASSSGDRAGNTIY

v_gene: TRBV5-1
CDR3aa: ASSFGQGVNTGELF

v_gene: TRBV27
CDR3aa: ASSFGGDNQPQH

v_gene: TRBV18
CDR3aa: ASSPEAGDNTGELF

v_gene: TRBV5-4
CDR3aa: ASSRDRSTIDEQF

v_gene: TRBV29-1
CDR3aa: SVPGAGGALYEQY

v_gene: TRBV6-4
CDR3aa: ASSSQGSGELF

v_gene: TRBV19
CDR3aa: ASSSRTGNTGELF

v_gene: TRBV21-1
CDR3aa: ATLPRIGYT

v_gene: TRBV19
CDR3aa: ASSMGQAGADTQY

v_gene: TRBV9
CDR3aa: ASSLAGGPGSYNEQF

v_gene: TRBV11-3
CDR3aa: ASSPFGQAHGELF